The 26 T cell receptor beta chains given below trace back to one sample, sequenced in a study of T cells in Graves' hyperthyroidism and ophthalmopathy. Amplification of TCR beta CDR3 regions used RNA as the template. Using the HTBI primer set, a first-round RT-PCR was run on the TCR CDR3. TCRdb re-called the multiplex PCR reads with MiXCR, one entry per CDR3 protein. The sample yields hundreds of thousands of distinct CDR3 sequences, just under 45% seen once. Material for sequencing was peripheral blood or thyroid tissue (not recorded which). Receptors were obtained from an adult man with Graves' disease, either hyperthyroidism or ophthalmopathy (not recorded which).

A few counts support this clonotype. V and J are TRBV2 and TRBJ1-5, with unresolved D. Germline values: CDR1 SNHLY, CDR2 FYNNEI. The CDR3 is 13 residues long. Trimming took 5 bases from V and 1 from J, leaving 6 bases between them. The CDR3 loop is CASSYPSNQPQHF. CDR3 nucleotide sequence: TGTGCCAGCAGTTACCCCAGCAATCAGCCCCAGCATTTT.

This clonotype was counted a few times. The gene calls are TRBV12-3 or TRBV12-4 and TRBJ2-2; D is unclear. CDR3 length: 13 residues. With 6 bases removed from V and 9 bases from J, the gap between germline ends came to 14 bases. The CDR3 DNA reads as TGTGCCAGCAGCGCCCTTATGAGCCGGGAGCTGTTTTTT. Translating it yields CASSALMSRELFF.

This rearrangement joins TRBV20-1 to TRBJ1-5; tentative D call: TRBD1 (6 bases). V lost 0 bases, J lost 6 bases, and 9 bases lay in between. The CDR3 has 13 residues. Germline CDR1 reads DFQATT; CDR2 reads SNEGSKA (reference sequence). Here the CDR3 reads CSAREGAGQPQHF. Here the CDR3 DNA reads TGCAGTGCTAGAGAGGGGGCCGGTCAGCCCCAGCATTTT.

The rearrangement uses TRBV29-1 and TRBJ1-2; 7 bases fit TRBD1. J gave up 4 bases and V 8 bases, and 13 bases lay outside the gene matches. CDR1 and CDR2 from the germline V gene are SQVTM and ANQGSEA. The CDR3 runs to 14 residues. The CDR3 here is CSSPLDRVGYGYTF. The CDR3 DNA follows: TGCAGCTCTCCCCTTGACAGGGTCGGCTATGGCTACACCTTC.

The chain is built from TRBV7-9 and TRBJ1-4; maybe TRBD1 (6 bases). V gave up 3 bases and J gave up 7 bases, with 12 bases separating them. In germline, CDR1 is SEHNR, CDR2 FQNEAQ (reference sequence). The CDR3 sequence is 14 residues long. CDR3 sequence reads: CASSFAGGSEKLFF. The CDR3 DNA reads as TGTGCCAGCAGCTTCGCGGGGGGCAGTGAAAAACTGTTTTTT.

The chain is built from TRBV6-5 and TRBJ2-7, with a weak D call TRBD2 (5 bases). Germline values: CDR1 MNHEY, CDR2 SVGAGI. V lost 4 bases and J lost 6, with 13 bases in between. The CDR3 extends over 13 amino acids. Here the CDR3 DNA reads TGTGCCAGCAGTTCCCCCGGTACTAGCGAGCAGTACTTC. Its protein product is CASSSPGTSEQYF.

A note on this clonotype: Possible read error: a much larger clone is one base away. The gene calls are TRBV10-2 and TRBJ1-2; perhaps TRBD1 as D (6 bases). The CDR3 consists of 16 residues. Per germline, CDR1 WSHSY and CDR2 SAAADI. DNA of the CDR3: TGCGCCGGCAGGGGTAAGACAGGAACAAGACGTTATGGCTACACCTTC. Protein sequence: CAGRGKTGTRRYGYTF.

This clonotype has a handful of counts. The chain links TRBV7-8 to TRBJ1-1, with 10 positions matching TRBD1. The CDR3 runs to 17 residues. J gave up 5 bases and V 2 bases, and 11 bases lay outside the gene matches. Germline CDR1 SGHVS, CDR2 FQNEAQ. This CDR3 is CASSLSETGGAETEAFF. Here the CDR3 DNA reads TGTGCCAGCAGCTTAAGCGAGACAGGGGGCGCGGAAACTGAAGCTTTCTTT.

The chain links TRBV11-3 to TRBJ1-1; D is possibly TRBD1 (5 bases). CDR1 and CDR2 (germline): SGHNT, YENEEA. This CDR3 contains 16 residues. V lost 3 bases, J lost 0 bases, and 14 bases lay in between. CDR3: CASSFLGDAMNTEAFF. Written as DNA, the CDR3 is TGTGCCAGCAGCTTTTTAGGGGATGCCATGAACACTGAAGCTTTCTTT.

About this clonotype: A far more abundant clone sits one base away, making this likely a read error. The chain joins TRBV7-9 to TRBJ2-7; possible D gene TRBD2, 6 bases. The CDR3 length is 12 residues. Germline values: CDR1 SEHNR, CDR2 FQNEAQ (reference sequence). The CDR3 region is CASSPRGYERYF. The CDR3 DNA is TGTGCCAGCAGCCCCCGGGGGTACGAGCGGTACTTC.

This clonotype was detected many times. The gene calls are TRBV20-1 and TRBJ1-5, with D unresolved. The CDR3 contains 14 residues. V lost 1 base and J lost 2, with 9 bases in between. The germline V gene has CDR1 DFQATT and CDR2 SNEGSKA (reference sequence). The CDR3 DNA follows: TGCAGTGCTAGAGTGGGTGGGGGCAATCAGCCCCAGCATTTT. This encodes CSARVGGGNQPQHF.

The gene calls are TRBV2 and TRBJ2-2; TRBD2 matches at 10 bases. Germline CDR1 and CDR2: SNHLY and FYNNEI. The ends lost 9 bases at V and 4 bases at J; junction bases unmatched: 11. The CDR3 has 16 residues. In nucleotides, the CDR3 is TGTGCCAGTAGGAATAGCGGGAGGCCCCTCACCGGGGAGCTGTTTTTT. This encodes CASRNSGRPLTGELFF.

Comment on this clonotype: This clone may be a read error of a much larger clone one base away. In DNA form, the CDR3 reads TGCGCCAACGGTTCAGACAGGGGGCTTGGCTACACCTTC. This sequence encodes CANGSDRGLGYTF. The chain links TRBV10-2 to TRBJ1-2, with 10 bases lining up with TRBD1. The CDR3 totals 13 residues. With V trimmed by 10 bases and J by 7 bases, 9 bases remained unmatched. Germline V lookup: CDR1 WSHSY, CDR2 SAAADI.

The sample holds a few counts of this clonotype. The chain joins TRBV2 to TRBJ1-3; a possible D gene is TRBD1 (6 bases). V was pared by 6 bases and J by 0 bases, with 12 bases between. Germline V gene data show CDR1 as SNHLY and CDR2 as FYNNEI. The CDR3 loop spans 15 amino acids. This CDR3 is CASRRYRDSGNTIYF. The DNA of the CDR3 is TGTGCCAGCAGGCGTTACAGGGACTCTGGAAACACCATATATTTT.

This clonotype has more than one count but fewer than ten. CDR3 DNA sequence: TGCGCCAGCAGCCCCCGGACAGGGGCACGCGAAAAACTGTTTTTT. Its protein is CASSPRTGAREKLFF. The chain joins TRBV5-1 to TRBJ1-4; 9 nucleotides align to TRBD1. Germline V gives CDR1 SGHRS, CDR2 YFSETQ. After removal of 4 bases from V and 8 bases from J, the junction contained 9 bases not matched to a gene. The CDR3 spans 15 residues.

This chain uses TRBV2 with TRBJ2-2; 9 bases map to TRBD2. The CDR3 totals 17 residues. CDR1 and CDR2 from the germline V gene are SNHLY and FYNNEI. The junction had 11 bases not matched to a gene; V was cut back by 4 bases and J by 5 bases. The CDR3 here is CASSAKYGTSYTGELFF. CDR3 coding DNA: TGTGCCAGCAGTGCTAAGTACGGGACTAGCTATACCGGGGAGCTGTTTTTT.

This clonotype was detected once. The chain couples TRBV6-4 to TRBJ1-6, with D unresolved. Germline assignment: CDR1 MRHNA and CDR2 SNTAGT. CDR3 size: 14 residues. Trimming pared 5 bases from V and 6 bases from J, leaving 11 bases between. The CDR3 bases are TGTGCCAGCAGTTACCTGGGCGCTAATTCACCCCTCCACTTT. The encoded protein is CASSYLGANSPLHF.

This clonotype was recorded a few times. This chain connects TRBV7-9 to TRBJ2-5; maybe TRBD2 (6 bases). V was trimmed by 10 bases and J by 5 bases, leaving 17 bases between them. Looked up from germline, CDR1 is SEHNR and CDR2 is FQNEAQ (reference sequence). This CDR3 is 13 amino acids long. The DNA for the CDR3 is TGTGCCACAAGCGGAGGGGCTGGGGAGACCCAGTACTTC. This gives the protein CATSGGAGETQYF.

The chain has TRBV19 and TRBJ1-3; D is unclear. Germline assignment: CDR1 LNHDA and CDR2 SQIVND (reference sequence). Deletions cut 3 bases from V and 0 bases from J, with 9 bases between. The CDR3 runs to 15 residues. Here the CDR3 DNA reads TGTGCCAGTAGTATGAGCAGCATCTCTGGAAACACCATATATTTT. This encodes CASSMSSISGNTIYF.

CDR3 protein: CASSAIPPFTEYNQPQHF. CDR3 DNA: TGTGCCAGCAGTGCGATACCCCCTTTTACAGAGTACAATCAGCCCCAGCATTTT. This chain uses TRBV6-1 with TRBJ1-5; D is ambiguous. This CDR3 is 18 amino acids long. Trimming took off 4 bases at V and 3 bases at J, with 22 bases between the two ends. Germline CDR1 is MNHNS and CDR2 is SASEGT.

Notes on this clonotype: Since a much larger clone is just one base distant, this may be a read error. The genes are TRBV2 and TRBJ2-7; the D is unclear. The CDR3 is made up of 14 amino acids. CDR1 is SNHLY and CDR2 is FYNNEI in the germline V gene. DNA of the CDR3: TGTGCCAGCGGTGAAGCGCTTAGTGAGGACGAGCAGTACTTC. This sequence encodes CASGEALSEDEQYF.

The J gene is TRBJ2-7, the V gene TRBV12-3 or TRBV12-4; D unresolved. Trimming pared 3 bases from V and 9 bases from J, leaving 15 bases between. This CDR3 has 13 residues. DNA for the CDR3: TGTGCCAGCAGTTTTCTGCCCGACAAAGGGCAGTACTTC. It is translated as CASSFLPDKGQYF.

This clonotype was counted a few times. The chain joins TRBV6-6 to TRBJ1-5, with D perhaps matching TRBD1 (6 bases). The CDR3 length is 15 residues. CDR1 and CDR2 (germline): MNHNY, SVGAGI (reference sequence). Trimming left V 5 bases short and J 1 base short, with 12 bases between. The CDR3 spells CASSEDRSSNQPQHF. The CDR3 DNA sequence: TGTGCCAGCAGTGAAGACAGGTCGAGCAATCAGCCCCAGCATTTT.

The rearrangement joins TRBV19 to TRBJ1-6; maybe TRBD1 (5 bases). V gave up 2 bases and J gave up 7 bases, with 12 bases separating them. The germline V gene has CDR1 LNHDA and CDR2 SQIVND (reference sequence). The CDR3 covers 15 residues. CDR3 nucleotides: TGTGCCAGTAGTATACAGGGTTCGGGGAATTCACCCCTCCACTTT. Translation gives CASSIQGSGNSPLHF.

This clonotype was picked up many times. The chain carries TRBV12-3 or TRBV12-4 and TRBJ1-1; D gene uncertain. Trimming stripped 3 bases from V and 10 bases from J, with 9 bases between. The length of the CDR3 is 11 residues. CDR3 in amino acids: CASSLDGGAFF. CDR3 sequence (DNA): TGTGCCAGCAGTTTGGACGGTGGAGCTTTCTTT.

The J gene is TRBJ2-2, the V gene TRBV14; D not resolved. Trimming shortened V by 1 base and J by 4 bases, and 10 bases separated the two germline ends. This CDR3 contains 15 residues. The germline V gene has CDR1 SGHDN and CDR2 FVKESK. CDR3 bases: TGTGCCAGCAGCCAAGTAACGGGTGGCACCGGGGAGCTGTTTTTT. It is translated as CASSQVTGGTGELFF.